The sequence of this T cell receptor (beta chain) was determined in a study of Ad26.COV2.S vaccination and SARS-CoV-2 variants (dated by TCRdb to the early 2020s). About the study as a whole: Vaccine-arm donors were drawn from COV1001, a multicentre, randomized, double-blind, placebo-controlled phase I-IIa trial of Ad26.COV2.S in healthy adults. Ad26.COV2.S was administered intramuscularly at 5 x 10^10 or 1 x 10^11 viral particles, either as a single shot or as two shots given 56 days apart. TCRbeta repertoire sequencing was used to assess the specificity and breadth of SARS-CoV-2-reactive T cell receptors after Ad26.COV2.S vaccination. A total of around 32 samples were included in the TCR-sequenced set, comprising approximately 20 Ad26.COV2.S vaccine recipients, 5 placebo recipients and 8 SARS-CoV-2 convalescent individuals. Trial participants were randomized into five groups of five, in which low-dose or high-dose Ad26.COV2.S was given once or twice, or placebo was given on both occasions. Investigators did not know the trial group allocation while performing experiments and assessing outcomes.

Overall study outcomes, separate from this receptor: After vaccination, substantial breadth of spike-specific CD8+ and CD4+ T cell responses was reported. Higher spike-specific TCR breadth was observed in Ad26.COV2.S recipients than in placebo recipients (P = 0.0014). Comparable non-spike TCR breadth was observed between vaccine and placebo recipients, consistent with only spike being contained in the vaccine. According to the authors, total T cell responses may have been underestimated by the TCR breadth and depth analyses. The study was not powered for comparison of responses between vaccine doses or regimens.

Ends trimmed: V by 10 bases, J by 0 bases; bases unmatched to a gene: 14. Its CDR3 holds 17 amino acids, cysteine through phenylalanine. The kept DNA is CDR3 alone, 51 bases in frame from the first base. The germline V gene specifies MDHEN as CDR1 and SYDVKM as CDR2. The treatment or condition label here, explained by the study, means: roughly 20 received Ad26.COV2.S at low or high dose, single or two shots; roughly five received placebo; per-sample allocation not given. For vaccine and placebo recipients, the sequenced repertoires came from samples collected on day 63 after the first injection. Cohort 1b enrolled around 23 adults aged 18-55 years at a single site in Boston, USA, between 29 July and 7 August 2020. As a vaccine, Ad26.COV2.S was a replication-incompetent adenovirus type 26 vector that expressed a prefusion-stabilized SARS-CoV-2 spike protein derived from the original Wuhan strain.

The immunoSEQ Assay was the method used to sequence TCRbeta CDR3 regions. After extraction, genomic DNA underwent amplification by bias-controlled multiplex PCR, followed by high-throughput sequencing. The study's processing was this. Collapsing and filtering of sequences were performed to quantify the absolute abundance of each unique TCRbeta CDR3 region. T cell fraction was estimated by normalizing TCRbeta template counts to usable DNA, which was measured by amplifying reference genes present in all nucleated cells. Repertoire TCRs were annotated as SARS-CoV-2-specific by exact matching of V gene, CDR3 amino acid sequence and J gene to a known reactive TCR set. The reference SARS-CoV-2 TCR set was derived from MIRA and filtered for enrichment in COVID-19-positive ImmuneCODE repertoires, a step that removed public or cross-reactive TCRs. Using the MIRA antigens, annotated TCRs were further analysed by specific ORF or by position within an ORF. Depth was the summed frequency of annotated unique rearrangements, while breadth was defined as annotated unique rearrangements over total unique productive rearrangements. Two-sided Wilcoxon rank-sum tests were applied when comparing TCR breadth between groups. The source is immuneACCESS, and TCRdb retained only in-frame sequences with V and J called. Part of the clones is not carried over; for the studies checked, unresolved V genes explain less than half of this, and the remainder is unexplained. That table is the source of V, J and clone size, and D and trimming were worked out from the DNA. The sample table holds fewer than 400,000 clones, of which 89% were seen once. The top ten hold over 1.5% of the sample.

Details on this clone: What this receptor recognizes is not known. One base away there is no much larger clone; base qualities are not given.

Recombination joined TRBV28 with TRBJ1-5; TRBD1 fits 8 bases in the junction. Sequences were derived from peripheral blood, sampled in a trial of Ad26.COV2.S vaccine versus placebo. The TCR was taken from a person aged 18-60 years who received the Ad26.COV2.S COVID-19 vaccine or a placebo. The CDR3 in this case is CATTHGTGRYSNQPQHF. The DNA sequence follows: TGTGCCACTACTCACGGGACAGGCCGATATAGCAATCAGCCCCAGCATTTT.